A selection of T cell receptor beta chains follows, all from one sample in a study of human T cells and chemical hapten exposure. TCRdb reprocessed the RACE reads via MiXCR and lists one record per CDR3 protein. The sample gives around 300,000 distinct CDR3 sequences, about 7% of which show up once; around 8.4% is in the top ten. The source material was whole blood, sampled in connection with sensitization to the hapten diphenylcyclopropenone (DPC). The receptor source for this set is a woman aged 18-30 years with alopecia areata. Some clones in this sample may be carry-over from other donors' samples. The CDR3 runs from the conserved cysteine through the conserved F or W. Fields, in order: clone size, V gene, J gene, D gene, CDR3 protein, CDR3 DNA. A D gene is named only where the DNA matches it firmly. Clone size is stated in some rows and not others, as once, few, many or a class when expanded.

size: .; V: TRBV12-3/TRBV12-4; J: TRBJ1-1; D: .; CDR3: CASSLWGDNEAFF; DNA: TGTGCCAGCAGTTTGTGGGGGGACAATGAAGCTTTCTTT
size: few; V: TRBV28; J: TRBJ2-3; D: TRBD2; CDR3: CASTPGGEATDTQYF; DNA: TGTGCCAGCACCCCGGGGGGGGAGGCCACAGATACGCAGTATTTT
size: few; V: TRBV7-9; J: TRBJ2-5; D: .; CDR3: CASSAGQRQETQYF; DNA: TGTGCCAGCAGCGCGGGACAGAGGCAAGAGACCCAGTACTTC
size: .; V: TRBV20-1; J: TRBJ1-1; D: TRBD1; CDR3: CSARTGVAQNTEAFF; DNA: TGCAGTGCTCGGACAGGGGTGGCCCAGAACACTGAAGCTTTCTTT
size: few; V: TRBV10-3; J: TRBJ1-1; D: TRBD1; CDR3: CAISESMDRGPGTEAFF; DNA: TGTGCCATCAGTGAGTCTATGGACAGGGGGCCTGGTACTGAAGCTTTCTTT
size: few; V: TRBV12-3/TRBV12-4; J: TRBJ1-2; D: .; CDR3: CASSLAYRATDNYGYTF; DNA: TGTGCCAGCAGTTTAGCGTACCGGGCCACTGATAACTATGGCTACACCTTC
size: few; V: TRBV7-2; J: TRBJ1-6; D: TRBD1; CDR3: CASSSVAGGDSPLHF; DNA: TGTGCCAGCAGCTCAGTCGCAGGGGGGGATTCACCCCTCCACTTT
size: many; V: TRBV28; J: TRBJ1-6; D: TRBD1; CDR3: CASSPLGLWDSNYNSPLHF; DNA: TGTGCCAGCAGTCCGCTCGGTTTATGGGACAGCAATTATAATTCACCCCTCCACTTT
size: few; V: TRBV7-7; J: TRBJ2-7; D: .; CDR3: CASSSSPTAYEQYF; DNA: TGTGCTAGCAGTTCCTCCCCCACAGCCTACGAGCAGTACTTC
size: .; V: TRBV28; J: TRBJ1-5; D: .; CDR3: CASSSGPRRNQPQHF; DNA: TGTGCCAGCAGTTCCGGACCTCGCCGGAATCAGCCCCAGCATTTT
size: .; V: TRBV20-1; J: TRBJ1-5; D: .; CDR3: CSASLQVNQPQHF; DNA: TGCAGTGCTAGTCTACAGGTCAATCAGCCCCAGCATTTT
size: few; V: TRBV6-6; J: TRBJ2-3; D: .; CDR3: CAILLAPSTDTQYF; DNA: TGTGCCATCCTGCTAGCTCCAAGCACAGATACGCAGTATTTT
size: .; V: TRBV6-5; J: TRBJ2-6; D: .; CDR3: CASSYGRQPAGANVLTF; DNA: TGTGCCAGCAGTTACGGACGGCAACCCGCTGGGGCCAACGTCCTGACTTTC
size: few; V: TRBV27; J: TRBJ1-1; D: .; CDR3: CASSSMMMGGAFF; DNA: TGTGCCAGCAGTTCCATGATGATGGGGGGAGCTTTCTTT
size: .; V: TRBV18; J: TRBJ1-1; D: .; CDR3: CASSSISRGEAFF; DNA: TGTGCCAGCTCATCAATATCGCGGGGAGAAGCTTTCTTT
size: .; V: TRBV27; J: TRBJ2-3; D: .; CDR3: CAGSSDYGNTQYF; DNA: TGTGCCGGCAGTTCAGATTATGGAAATACGCAGTATTTT
size: few; V: TRBV6-2/TRBV6-3; J: TRBJ2-2; D: .; CDR3: CASSSLTGATGELFF; DNA: TGTGCCAGCAGTTCCTTAACAGGCGCCACCGGGGAGCTGTTTTTT
size: few; V: TRBV5-5; J: TRBJ2-7; D: .; CDR3: CASSLGSLVYEQYF; DNA: TGTGCCAGCAGCCTGGGGTCTCTCGTCTACGAGCAGTACTTC
size: .; V: TRBV7-2; J: TRBJ2-3; D: .; CDR3: CASSLAGQITDTQYF; DNA: TGTGCCAGCAGCTTGGCGGGACAGATCACAGATACGCAGTATTTT
size: few; V: TRBV18; J: TRBJ2-1; D: TRBD2; CDR3: CASSHGGEYNEQFF; DNA: TGTGCCAGCTCACACGGGGGGGAATACAATGAGCAGTTCTTC
size: few; V: TRBV27; J: TRBJ1-5; D: TRBD1; CDR3: CASSPQWTGGGQPQHF; DNA: TGTGCCAGCAGTCCCCAGTGGACAGGGGGAGGTCAGCCCCAGCATTTT
size: few; V: TRBV4-3; J: TRBJ1-6; D: TRBD1; CDR3: CASSHDREYNSPLHF; DNA: TGCGCCAGCAGCCACGACAGGGAATATAATTCACCCCTCCACTTT
size: many; V: TRBV6-5; J: TRBJ2-7; D: .; CDR3: CASLGPIEYEQYF; DNA: TGTGCCAGCCTCGGGCCGATTGAGTACGAGCAGTACTTC
size: few; V: TRBV18; J: TRBJ2-7; D: TRBD2; CDR3: CASSPGGDEQYF; DNA: TGTGCCAGCTCACCGGGGGGGGACGAGCAGTACTTC
size: .; V: TRBV7-9; J: TRBJ2-3; D: .; CDR3: CASSGRRRVNPTDTQYF; DNA: TGTGCCAGCAGCGGTCGGCGGCGGGTAAACCCGACAGATACGCAGTATTTT
size: few; V: TRBV3-1; J: TRBJ1-3; D: .; CDR3: CASSRYAGTKSTIYF; DNA: TGTGCCAGCAGCCGATACGCCGGGACCAAAAGTACCATATATTTT
size: .; V: TRBV7-9; J: TRBJ1-3; D: .; CDR3: CASSLKDSGNTIYF; DNA: TGTGCCAGCAGCTTGAAGGACTCTGGAAACACCATATATTTT